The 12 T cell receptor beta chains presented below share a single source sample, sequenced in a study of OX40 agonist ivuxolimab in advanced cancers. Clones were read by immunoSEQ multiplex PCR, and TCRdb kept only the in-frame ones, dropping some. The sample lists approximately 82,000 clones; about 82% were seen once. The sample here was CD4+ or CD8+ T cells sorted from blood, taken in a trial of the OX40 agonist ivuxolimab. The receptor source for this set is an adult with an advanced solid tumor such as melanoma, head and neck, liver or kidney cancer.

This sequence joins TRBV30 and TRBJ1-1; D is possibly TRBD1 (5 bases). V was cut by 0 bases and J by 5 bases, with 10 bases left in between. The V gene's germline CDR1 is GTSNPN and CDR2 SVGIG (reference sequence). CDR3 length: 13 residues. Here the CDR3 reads CAWSVWGRTEAFF. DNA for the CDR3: TGTGCCTGGAGTGTATGGGGACGTACTGAAGCTTTCTTT. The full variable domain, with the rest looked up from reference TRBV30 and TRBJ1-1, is SQTIHQWPATLVQPVGSPLSLECTVEGTSNPNLYWYRQAAGRGLQLLFYSVGIGQISSEVPQNLSASRPQDRQFILSSKKLLLSDSGFYLCAWSVWGRTEAFFGQGTRLTVV.

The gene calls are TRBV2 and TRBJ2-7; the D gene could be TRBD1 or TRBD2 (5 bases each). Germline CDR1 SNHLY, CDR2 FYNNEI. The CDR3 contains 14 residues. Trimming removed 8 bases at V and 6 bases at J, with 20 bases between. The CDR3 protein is CASCRDAAGGEQYF. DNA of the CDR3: TGTGCCAGCTGCCGGGACGCTGCTGGTGGCGAGCAGTACTTC.

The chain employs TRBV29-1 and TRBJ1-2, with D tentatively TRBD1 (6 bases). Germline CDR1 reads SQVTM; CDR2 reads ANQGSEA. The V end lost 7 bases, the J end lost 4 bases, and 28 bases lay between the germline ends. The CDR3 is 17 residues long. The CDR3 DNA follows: TGCAGCGCAGCCCAGGGGCTTGGAGGGGCCCGATCCTATGGCTACACCTTC. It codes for CSAAQGLGGARSYGYTF.

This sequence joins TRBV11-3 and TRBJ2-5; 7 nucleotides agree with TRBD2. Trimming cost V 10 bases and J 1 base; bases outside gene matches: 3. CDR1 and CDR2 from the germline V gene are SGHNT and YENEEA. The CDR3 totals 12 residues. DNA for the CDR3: TGTGCCACCTTAGCGGGCCAAGAGACCCAGTACTTC. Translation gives CATLAGQETQYF.

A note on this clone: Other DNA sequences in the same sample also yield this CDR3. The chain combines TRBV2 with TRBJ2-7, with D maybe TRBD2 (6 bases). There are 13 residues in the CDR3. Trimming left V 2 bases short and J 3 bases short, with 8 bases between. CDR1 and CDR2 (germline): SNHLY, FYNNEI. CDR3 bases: TGTGCCAGCAGTGAACTAGCGAGCTACGAGCAGTACTTC. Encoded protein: CASSELASYEQYF.

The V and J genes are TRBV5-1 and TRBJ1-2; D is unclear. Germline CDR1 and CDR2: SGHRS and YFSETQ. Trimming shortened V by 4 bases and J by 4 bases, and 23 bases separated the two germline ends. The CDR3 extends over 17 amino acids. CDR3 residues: CASSQDDGFPSRYGYTF. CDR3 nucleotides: TGCGCCAGCAGCCAGGACGACGGGTTCCCCTCGCGCTATGGCTACACCTTC. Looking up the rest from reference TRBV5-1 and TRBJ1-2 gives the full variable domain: KAGVTQTPRYLIKTRGQQVTLSCSPISGHRSVSWYQQTPGQGLQFLFEYFSETQRNKGNFPGRFSGRQFSNSRSEMNVSTLELGDSALYLCASSQDDGFPSRYGYTFGSGTRLTVV.

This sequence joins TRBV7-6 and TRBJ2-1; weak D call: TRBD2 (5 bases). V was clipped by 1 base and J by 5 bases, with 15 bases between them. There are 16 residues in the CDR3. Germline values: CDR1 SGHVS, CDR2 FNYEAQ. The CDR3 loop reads CASSLEVGLRHNEQFF. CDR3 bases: TGTGCCAGCAGCTTAGAGGTAGGACTCCGCCACAATGAGCAGTTCTTC.

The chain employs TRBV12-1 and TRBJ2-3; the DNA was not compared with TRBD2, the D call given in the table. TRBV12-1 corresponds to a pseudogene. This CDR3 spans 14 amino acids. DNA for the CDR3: TGTGCCAGCAATCTAGCGGGGGACACAGATACGCAGTATTTT. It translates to CASNLAGDTDTQYF.

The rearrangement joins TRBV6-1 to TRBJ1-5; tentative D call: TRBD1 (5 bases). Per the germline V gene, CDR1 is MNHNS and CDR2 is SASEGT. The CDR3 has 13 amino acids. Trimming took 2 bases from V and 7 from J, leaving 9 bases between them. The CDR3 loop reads CASSEQGEQPQHF. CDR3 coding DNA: TGTGCCAGCAGTGAACAGGGCGAACAGCCCCAGCATTTT.

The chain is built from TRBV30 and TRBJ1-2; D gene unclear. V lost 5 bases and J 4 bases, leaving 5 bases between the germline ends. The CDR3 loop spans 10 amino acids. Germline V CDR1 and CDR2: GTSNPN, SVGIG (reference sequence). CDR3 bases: TGTGCCTGGGGAACCTATGGCTACACCTTC. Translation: CAWGTYGYTF. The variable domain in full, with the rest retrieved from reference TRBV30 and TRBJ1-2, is SQTIHQWPATLVQPVGSPLSLECTVEGTSNPNLYWYRQAAGRGLQLLFYSVGIGQISSEVPQNLSASRPQDRQFILSSKKLLLSDSGFYLCAWGTYGYTFGSGTRLTVV.

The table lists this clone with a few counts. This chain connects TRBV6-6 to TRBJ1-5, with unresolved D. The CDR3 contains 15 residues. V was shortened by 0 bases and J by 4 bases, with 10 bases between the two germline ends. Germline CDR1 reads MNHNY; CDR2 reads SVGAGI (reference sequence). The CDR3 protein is CASSYSNFQNQPQHF. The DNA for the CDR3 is TGTGCCAGCAGTTACTCGAATTTTCAAAATCAGCCCCAGCATTTT.

The chain's CDR3 is CASSQDRAGSYNSPLHF. In DNA form, the CDR3 reads TGCGCCAGCAGCCAAGATAGGGCAGGGAGTTATAATTCACCCCTCCACTTT. This chain links TRBV4-1 with TRBJ1-6; D is possibly TRBD1 (5 bases). CDR1 is MGHRA, CDR2 YSYEKL, per germline. V gave up 0 bases and J gave up 4 bases, with 13 bases separating them. The CDR3 runs 17 residues.